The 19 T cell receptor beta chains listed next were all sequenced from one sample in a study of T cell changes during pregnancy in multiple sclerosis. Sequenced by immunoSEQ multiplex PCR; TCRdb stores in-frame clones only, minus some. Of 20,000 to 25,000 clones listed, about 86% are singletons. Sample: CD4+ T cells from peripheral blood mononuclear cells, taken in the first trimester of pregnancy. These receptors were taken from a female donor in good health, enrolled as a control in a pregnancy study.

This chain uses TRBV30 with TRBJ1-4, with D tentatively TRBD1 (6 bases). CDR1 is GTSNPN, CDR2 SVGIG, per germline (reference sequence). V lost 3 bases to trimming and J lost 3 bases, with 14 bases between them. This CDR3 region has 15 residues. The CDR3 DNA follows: TGTGCCTGGAGGTCTCCAGGGGCGCCTAATGAAAAACTGTTTTTT. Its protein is CAWRSPGAPNEKLFF.

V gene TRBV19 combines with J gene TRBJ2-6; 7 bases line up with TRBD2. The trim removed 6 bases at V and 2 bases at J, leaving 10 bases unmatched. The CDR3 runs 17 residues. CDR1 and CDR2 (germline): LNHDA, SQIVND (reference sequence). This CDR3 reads CASRVRGGETGANVLTF. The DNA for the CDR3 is TGTGCCAGTAGAGTTCGGGGAGGGGAGACTGGGGCCAACGTCCTGACTTTC. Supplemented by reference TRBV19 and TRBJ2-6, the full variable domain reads DGGITQSPKYLFRKEGQNVTLSCEQNLNHDAMYWYRQDPGQGLRLIYYSQIVNDFQKGDIAEGYSVSREKKESFPLTVTSAQKNPTAFYLCASRVRGGETGANVLTFGAGSRLTVL.

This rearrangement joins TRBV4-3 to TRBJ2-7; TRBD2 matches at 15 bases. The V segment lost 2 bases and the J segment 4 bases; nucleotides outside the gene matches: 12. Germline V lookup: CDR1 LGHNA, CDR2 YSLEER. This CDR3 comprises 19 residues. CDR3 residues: CASSQQWTSGGVLGYEQYF. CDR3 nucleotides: TGCGCCAGCAGCCAACAATGGACTAGCGGGGGGGTCTTAGGGTACGAGCAGTACTTC.

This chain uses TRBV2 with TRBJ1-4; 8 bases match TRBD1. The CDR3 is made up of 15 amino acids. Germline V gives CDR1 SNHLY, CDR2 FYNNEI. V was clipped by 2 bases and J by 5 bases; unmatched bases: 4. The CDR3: CASSEIRTGNEKLFF. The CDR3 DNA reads TGTGCCAGCAGTGAAATCAGGACAGGGAATGAAAAACTGTTTTTT.

The DNA for the CDR3 is TGTGCCAGCAGTTTTCCCCGGGGGGCCCTCCACTTT. Its translation is CASSFPRGALHF. The chain links TRBV27 to TRBJ1-6; TRBD1 might be the D (5 bases). V dropped 3 bases and J dropped 14 bases, with 11 bases sitting between them. From germline, CDR1 is MNHEY and CDR2 SMNVEV (reference sequence). The CDR3 consists of 12 residues.

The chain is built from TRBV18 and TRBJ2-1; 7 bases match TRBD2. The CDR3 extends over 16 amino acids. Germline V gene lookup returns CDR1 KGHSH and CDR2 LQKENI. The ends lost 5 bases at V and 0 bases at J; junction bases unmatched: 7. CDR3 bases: TGTGCCAGCTCAAGGGAGGGCGGTTCCTCCTACAATGAGCAGTTCTTC. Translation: CASSREGGSSYNEQFF.

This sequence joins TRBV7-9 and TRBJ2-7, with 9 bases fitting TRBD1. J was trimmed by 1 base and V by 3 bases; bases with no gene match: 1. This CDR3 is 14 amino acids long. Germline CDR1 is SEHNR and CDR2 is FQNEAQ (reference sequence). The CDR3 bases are TGTGCCAGCAGCTTCGGGACAGGGTCCTACGAGCAGTACTTC. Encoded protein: CASSFGTGSYEQYF.

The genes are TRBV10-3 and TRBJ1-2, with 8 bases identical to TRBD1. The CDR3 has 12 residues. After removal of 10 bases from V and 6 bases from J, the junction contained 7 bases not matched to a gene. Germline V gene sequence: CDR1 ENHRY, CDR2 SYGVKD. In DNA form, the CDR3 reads TGTGCCAGTTCCGGGACAGGCGATGGCTACACCTTC. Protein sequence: CASSGTGDGYTF.

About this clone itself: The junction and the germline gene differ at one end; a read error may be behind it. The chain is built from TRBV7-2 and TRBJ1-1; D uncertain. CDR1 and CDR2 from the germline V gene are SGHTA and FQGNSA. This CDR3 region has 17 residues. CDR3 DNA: TGTGCCAGCAGCCTAGCTCTGCTTGCGGGTCGGAACACTGAAGCTTTCTTT. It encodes CASSLALLAGRNTEAFF.

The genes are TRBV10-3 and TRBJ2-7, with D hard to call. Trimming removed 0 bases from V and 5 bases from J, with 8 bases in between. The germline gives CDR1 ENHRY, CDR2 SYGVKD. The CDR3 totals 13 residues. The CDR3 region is CAISESWAHEQYF. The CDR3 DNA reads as TGTGCCATCAGTGAGTCCTGGGCGCACGAGCAGTACTTC.

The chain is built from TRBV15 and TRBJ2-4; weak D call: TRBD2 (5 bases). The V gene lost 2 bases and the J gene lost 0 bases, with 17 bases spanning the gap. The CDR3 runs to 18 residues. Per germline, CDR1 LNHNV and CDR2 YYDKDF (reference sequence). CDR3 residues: CATSRFSLGGLAKNIQYF. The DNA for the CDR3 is TGTGCCACCAGCAGATTCTCACTAGGAGGATTAGCCAAAAACATTCAGTACTTC.

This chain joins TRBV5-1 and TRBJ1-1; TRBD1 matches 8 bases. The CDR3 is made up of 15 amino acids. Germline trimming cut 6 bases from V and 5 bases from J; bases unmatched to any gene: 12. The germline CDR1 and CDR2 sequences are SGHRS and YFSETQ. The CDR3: CASKRSSGGLTEAFF. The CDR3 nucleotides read TGCGCCAGCAAAAGATCGTCAGGGGGCTTGACTGAAGCTTTCTTT.

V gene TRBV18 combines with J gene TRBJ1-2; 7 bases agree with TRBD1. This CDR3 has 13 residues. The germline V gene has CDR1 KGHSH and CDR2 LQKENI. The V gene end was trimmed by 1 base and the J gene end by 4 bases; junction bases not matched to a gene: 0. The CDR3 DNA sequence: TGTGCCAGCTCACCACAGGGGGCCTATGGCTACACCTTC. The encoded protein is CASSPQGAYGYTF.

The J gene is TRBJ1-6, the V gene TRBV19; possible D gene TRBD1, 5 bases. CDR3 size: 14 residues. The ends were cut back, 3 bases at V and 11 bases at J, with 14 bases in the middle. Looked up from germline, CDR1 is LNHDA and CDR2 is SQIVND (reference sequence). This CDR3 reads CASSMIREGAPLHF. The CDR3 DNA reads TGTGCCAGTAGTATGATCAGGGAAGGTGCACCCCTCCACTTT.

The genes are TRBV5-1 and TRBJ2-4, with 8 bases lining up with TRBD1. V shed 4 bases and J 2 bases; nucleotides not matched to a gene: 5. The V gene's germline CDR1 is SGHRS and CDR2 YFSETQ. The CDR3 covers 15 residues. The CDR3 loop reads CASSQDRVTKNIQYF. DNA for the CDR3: TGCGCCAGCAGCCAGGACAGGGTCACCAAAAACATTCAGTACTTC.

DNA for the CDR3: TGTGCCAGCAGCTTAGCGCGACAAGAGACCCAGTACTTC. Encoded protein: CASSLARQETQYF. The rearrangement links TRBV7-2 to TRBJ2-5; D is undetermined. The germline V gene has CDR1 SGHTA and CDR2 FQGNSA. The CDR3 extends over 13 amino acids. V was pared by 0 bases and J by 2 bases, with 4 bases between.

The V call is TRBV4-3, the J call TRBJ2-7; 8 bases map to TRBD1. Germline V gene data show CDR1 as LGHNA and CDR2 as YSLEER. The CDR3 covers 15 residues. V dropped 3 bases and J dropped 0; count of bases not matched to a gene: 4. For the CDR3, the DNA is TGCGCCAGCAGCCAGGGGACAGGTAGCTCCTACGAGCAGTACTTC. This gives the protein CASSQGTGSSYEQYF.

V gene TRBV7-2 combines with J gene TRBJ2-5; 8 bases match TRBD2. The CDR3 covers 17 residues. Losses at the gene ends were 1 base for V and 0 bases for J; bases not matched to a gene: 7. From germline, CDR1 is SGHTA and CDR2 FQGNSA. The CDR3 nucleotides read TGTGCCAGCAGCTTAGTCGGCGGGGGGACGTACCAAGAGACCCAGTACTTC. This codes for CASSLVGGGTYQETQYF.

The chain's CDR3 is CASGTGAGNTIYF. For the CDR3, the DNA is TGTGCCAGCGGAACAGGGGCTGGAAACACCATATATTTT. The chain couples TRBV28 to TRBJ1-3, with 7 nucleotides matching TRBD1. CDR3 length: 13 residues. After removal of 8 bases from V and 2 bases from J, the junction contained 3 bases not matched to a gene. CDR1 MDHEN and CDR2 SYDVKM come from the germline V gene.